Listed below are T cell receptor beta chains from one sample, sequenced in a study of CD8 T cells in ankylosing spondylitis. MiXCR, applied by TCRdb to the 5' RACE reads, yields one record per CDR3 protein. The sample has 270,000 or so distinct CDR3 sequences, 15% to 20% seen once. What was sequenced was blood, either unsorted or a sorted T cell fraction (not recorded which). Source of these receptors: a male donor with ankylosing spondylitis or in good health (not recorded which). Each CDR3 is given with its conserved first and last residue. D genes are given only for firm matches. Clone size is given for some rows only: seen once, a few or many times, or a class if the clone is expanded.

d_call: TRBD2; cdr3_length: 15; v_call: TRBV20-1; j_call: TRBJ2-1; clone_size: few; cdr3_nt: TGCAGTGCTAGAGACGAGCGGGACTATACCAATGAGCAGTTCTTC; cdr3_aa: CSARDERDYTNEQFF
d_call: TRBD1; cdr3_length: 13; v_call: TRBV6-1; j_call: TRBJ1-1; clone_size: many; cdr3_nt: TGTGCCAGCACTCCCCGACAGGGAACAGAAGCTTTCTTT; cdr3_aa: CASTPRQGTEAFF
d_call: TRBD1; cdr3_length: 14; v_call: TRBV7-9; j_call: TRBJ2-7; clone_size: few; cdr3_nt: TGTGCCAGCACCTTTTGGGACAGCCCCACCGAGCAGTACTTC; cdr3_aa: CASTFWDSPTEQYF
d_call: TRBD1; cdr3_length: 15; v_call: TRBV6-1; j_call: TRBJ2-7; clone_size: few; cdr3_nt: TGTGCCAGCAGTATAATCACGGGGACAGGGTCCGAGCAGTACTTC; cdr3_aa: CASSIITGTGSEQYF
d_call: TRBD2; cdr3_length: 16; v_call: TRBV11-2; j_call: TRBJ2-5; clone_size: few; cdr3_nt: TGTGCCAGCAGCCGATCCGGACTAGCGGGAGGAGAGACCCAGTACTTC; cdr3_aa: CASSRSGLAGGETQYF
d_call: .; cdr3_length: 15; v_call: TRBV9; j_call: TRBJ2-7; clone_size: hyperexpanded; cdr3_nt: TGTGCCAGCAGCGTAGCCTTAGGGCTAAACTACGAGCAGTACTTC; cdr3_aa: CASSVALGLNYEQYF
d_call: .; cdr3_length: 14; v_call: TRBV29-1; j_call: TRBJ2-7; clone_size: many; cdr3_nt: TGCAGCGTTGAAGACGGGGGGCCGATGCTCGAGCAGTACTTC; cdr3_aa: CSVEDGGPMLEQYF
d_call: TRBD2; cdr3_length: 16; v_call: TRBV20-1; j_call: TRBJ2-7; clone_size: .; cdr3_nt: TGCAGTGCTAGAGATATACGGGGACTAAGGACCTACGAGCAGTACTTC; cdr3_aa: CSARDIRGLRTYEQYF
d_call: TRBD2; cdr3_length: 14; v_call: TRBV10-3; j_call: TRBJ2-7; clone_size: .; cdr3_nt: TGTGCCATCAGTGATTCGGGACTAGCCTACGAGCAGTACTTC; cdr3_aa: CAISDSGLAYEQYF
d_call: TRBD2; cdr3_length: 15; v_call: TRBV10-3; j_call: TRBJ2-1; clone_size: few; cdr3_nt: TGTGCCTCCCAGCGGGTAGCGGGGTCCTACAATGAGCAGTTCTTC; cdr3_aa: CASQRVAGSYNEQFF
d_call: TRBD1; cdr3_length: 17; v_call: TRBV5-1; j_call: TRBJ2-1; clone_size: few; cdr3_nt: TGCGCCAGCAGCTTGGGTCGTCCAGGGGGCTCGTACAATGAGCAGTTCTTC; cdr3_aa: CASSLGRPGGSYNEQFF
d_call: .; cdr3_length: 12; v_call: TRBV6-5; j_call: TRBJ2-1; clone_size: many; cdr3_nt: TGTGCCAGCAGTTCTCCGGACAATGAGCAGTTCTTC; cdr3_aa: CASSSPDNEQFF
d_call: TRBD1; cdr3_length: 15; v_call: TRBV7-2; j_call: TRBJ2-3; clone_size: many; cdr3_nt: TGTGCCAGCAGCGAGGACAGGCCGAGCACAGATACGCAGTATTTT; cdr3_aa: CASSEDRPSTDTQYF
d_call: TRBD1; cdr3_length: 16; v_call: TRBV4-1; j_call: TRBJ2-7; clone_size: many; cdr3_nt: TGCGCCAGCAGCCAACCTACAGGGGGCACATCCTACGAGCAGTACTTC; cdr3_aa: CASSQPTGGTSYEQYF
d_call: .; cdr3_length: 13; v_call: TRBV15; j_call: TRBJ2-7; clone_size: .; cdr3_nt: TGTGCCACCAGCAGAGAACAGTCCTACGAGCAGTACTTC; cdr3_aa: CATSREQSYEQYF
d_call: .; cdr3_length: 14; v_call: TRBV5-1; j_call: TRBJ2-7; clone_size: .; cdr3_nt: TGCGCCAGCAGCCCGACAGGGAGGTCCTACGAGCAGTACTTC; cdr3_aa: CASSPTGRSYEQYF
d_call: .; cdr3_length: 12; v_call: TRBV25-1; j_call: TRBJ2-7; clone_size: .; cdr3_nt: TGTGCCAGCACAGGGGCTGGATACGAGCAGTACTTC; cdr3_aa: CASTGAGYEQYF
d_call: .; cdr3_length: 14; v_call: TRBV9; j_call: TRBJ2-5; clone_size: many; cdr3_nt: TGTGCCAGCAGCGCGACATTGGGTTCGGAGACCCAGTACTTC; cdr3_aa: CASSATLGSETQYF
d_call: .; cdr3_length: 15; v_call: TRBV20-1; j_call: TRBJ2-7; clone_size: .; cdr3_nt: TGCAGTGTAGGGGCCCCTAGAGCCGCTCCCTACGAGCAGTACTTC; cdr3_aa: CSVGAPRAAPYEQYF
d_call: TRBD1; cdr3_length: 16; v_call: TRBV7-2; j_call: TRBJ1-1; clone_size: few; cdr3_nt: TGTGCCAGCAGCTCGAAGGGGACAGGGGGGAGCACTGAAGCTTTCTTT; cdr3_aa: CASSSKGTGGSTEAFF
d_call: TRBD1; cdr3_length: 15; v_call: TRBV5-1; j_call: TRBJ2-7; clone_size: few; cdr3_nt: TGCGCCAGCAGCTTGGGGCAGGGGGCACGGTACGAGCAGTACTTC; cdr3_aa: CASSLGQGARYEQYF
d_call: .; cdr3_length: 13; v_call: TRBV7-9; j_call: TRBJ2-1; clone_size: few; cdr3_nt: TGTGCCAGCCTGGGGAGCTCCTACAATGAGCAGTTCTTC; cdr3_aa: CASLGSSYNEQFF
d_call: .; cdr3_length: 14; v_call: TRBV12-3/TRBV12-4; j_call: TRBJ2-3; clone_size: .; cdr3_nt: TGTGCCAGCAGTCTCAGGACGGTCTCTTGGTTTCAGTATTTT; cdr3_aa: CASSLRTVSWFQYF
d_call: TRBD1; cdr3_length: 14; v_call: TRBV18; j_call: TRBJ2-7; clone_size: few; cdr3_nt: TGTGCCAGCTCACTGCCAGGACAGGGCCACGAGCAGTACTTC; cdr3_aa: CASSLPGQGHEQYF
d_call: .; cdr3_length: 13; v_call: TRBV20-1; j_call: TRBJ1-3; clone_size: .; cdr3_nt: TGCAGTGCGGGGAAGGAATCTGGAAACACCATATATTTT; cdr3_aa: CSAGKESGNTIYF
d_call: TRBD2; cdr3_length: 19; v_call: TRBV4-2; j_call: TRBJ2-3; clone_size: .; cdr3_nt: TGTGCCAGCAGCCAAGATCACCACCTACTAGCGGGAGACACAGATACGCAGTATTTT; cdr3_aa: CASSQDHHLLAGDTDTQYF
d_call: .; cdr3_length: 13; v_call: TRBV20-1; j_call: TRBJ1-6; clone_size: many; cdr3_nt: TGCAGTGCTAGTATGGGGGGGGGATCACCCCTCCACTTT; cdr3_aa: CSASMGGGSPLHF
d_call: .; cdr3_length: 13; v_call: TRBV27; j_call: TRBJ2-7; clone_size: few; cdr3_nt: TGTGCCAGCAGTTTGAGTGGGCCCTACGAGCAGTACTTC; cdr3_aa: CASSLSGPYEQYF
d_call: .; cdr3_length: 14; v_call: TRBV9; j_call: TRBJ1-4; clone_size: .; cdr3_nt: TGTGCCAGCAGCGTAGCGGGGGCCCATGAAAAACTGTTTTTT; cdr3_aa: CASSVAGAHEKLFF
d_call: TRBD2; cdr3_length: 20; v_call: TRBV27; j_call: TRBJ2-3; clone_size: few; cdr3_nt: TGTGCCAGCTGGGAGCGGGGGGCAACAACTAGCGGGAGGGCCTCAGATACGCAGTATTTT; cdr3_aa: CASWERGATTSGRASDTQYF
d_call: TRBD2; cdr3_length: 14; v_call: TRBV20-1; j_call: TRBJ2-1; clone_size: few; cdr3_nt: TGCAGTGCCGGCCGGGGACTAGCAGACAATGAGCAGTTCTTC; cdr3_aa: CSAGRGLADNEQFF
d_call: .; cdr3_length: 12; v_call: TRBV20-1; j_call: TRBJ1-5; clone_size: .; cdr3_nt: TGCAGTGCTAGAGAGGCAGATCAGCCCCAGCATTTT; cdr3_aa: CSAREADQPQHF
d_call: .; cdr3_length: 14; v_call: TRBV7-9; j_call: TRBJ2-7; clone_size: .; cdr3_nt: TGTGCCAGCAGCTTAGTTCTGCTTCCCTACGAGCAGTACTTC; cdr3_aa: CASSLVLLPYEQYF
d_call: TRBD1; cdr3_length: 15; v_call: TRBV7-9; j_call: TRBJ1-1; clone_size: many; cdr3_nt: TGTGCCAGCAGCTTTGTGGGACAGGGGGACACTGAAGCTTTCTTT; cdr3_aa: CASSFVGQGDTEAFF